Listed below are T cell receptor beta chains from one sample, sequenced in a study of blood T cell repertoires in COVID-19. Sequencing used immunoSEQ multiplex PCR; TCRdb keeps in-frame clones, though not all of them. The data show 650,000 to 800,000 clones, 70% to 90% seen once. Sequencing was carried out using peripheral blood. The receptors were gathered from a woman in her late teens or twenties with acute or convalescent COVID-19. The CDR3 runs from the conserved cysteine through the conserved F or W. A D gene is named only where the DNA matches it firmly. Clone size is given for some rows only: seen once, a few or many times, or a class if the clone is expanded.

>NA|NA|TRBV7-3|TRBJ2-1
TGTGCCAGCAGCTTGAGAAGCTCCTACAATGAGCAGTTCTTC
CASSLRSSYNEQFF
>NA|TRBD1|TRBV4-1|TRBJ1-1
TGCGCCAGCAGCGTTAGACAGGGGGCATTAGGGGGCACTGAAGCTTTCTTT
CASSVRQGALGGTEAFF
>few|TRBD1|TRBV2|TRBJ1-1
TGTGCCAGCAGCCAACACAGGGGAGGAAACACTGAAGCTTTCTTT
CASSQHRGGNTEAFF
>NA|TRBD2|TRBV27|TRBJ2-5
TGTGCCAGCAGGGCTAGCGGGGGGGGAGAGACCCAGTACTTC
CASRASGGGETQYF
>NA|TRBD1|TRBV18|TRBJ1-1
TGTGCCAGCTCACGCAACACCGGGAACATTCTTACAGGGGCGAACACTGAAGCTTTCTTT
CASSRNTGNILTGANTEAFF
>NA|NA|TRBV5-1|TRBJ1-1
TGCGCCAGCAGCTTGGCCCCCCACAGGGTATCGAACACTGAAGCTTTCTTT
CASSLAPHRVSNTEAFF
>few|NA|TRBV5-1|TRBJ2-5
TGCGCCAGCAGCTTGGCCGGAGAGACCCAGTACTTC
CASSLAGETQYF
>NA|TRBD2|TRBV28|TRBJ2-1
TGTGCCAGCAGTTTACCCTTATCCAGCGGGGGCCCCTTCGGGGAGCAGTTCTTC
CASSLPLSSGGPFGEQFF
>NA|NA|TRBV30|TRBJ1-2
TGTGCCTGGAGTGCCTCCGGGACTCATGGCTACACCTTC
CAWSASGTHGYTF
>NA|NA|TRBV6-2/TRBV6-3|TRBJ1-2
TGTGCCAGCAGCCCGCATCCCCACAGGGTCATAAACTATGGCTACACCTTC
CASSPHPHRVINYGYTF
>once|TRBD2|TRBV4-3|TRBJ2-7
TGCGCCAGCAGCCAACCTCCGGGACTAGCTTTCTACGAGCAGTACTTC
CASSQPPGLAFYEQYF
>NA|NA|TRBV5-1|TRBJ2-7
TGCGCCAGCAGCTTGTCAGGGGTAGCCTACGAGCAGTACTTC
CASSLSGVAYEQYF
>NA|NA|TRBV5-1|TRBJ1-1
TGCGCCAGCAGCTTAAACACGATGAACACTGAAGCTTTCTTT
CASSLNTMNTEAFF
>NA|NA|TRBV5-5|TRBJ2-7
TGTGCCAGCAGCGGCGGGGCGGCCGAGCAGTACTTC
CASSGGAAEQYF
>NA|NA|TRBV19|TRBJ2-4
TGTGCCAGTAACGACAGGCTAGCCAAAAACATTCAGTACTTC
CASNDRLAKNIQYF
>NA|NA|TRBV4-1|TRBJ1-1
TGCGCCAGCAGCCGACAGGAGAACACTGAAGCTTTCTTT
CASSRQENTEAFF
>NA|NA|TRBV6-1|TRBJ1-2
TGTGCCAGCAGTGAGACCGGGACTCGCGGGTGGGGCTACACCTTC
CASSETGTRGWGYTF
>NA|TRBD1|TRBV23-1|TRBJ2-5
TGCGCCGAAAGACAAAAGGACAGGGGGCATGAGTGGGAGACCCAGTACTTC
CAERQKDRGHEWETQYF
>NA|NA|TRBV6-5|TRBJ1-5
TGTGCCGCCTCCTTGGGCTCGGAAAGGGGGCCCCAGCATTTT
CAASLGSERGPQHF
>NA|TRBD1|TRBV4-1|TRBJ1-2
TGCGCCAGCAGCCAAGAAGGGACAGGGAGAAGCTATGGCTACACCTTC
CASSQEGTGRSYGYTF
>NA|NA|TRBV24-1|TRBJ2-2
TGTGCCACCAGGGACGGGGAGGCCGGGGAGCTGTTTTTT
CATRDGEAGELFF
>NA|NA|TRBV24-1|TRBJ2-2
TGTGCCACCAGCGAAACGACCGGGACATCCACCGGGGAGCTGTTTTTT
CATSETTGTSTGELFF
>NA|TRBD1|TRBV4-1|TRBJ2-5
TGCGCCAGCAGCCAAGACGGACCGGGACAGTTACAAGAGACCCAGTACTTC
CASSQDGPGQLQETQYF
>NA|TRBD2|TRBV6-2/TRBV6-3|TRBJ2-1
TGTGCCAGCAGTTTTCGCACTAGCGGGGCCTACAATGAGCAGTTCTTC
CASSFRTSGAYNEQFF
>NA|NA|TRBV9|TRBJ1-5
TGTGCCAGCAGCGTAGGAGGGAATAGCAATCAGCCCCAGCATTTT
CASSVGGNSNQPQHF
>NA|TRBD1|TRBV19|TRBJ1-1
TGTGCCAGTAGTGACCGGGACAGGGGAAACACTGAAGCTTTCTTT
CASSDRDRGNTEAFF
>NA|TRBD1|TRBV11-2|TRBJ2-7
TGTGCCAGCAGCAGTAACCGGGACAGGGTCGGCGAGCAGTACTTC
CASSSNRDRVGEQYF
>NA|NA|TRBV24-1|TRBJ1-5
TGTGCCACCAGTGGTCTGGACTCCAATCAGCCCCAGCATTTT
CATSGLDSNQPQHF
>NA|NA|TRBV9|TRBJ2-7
TGTGCCAGCAGCTCCCGGGACTCCTACGAGCAGTACTTC
CASSSRDSYEQYF
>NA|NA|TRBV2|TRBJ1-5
TGTGCCAGCACCCCAGGGGTGTTGAGCAATCAGCCCCAGCATTTT
CASTPGVLSNQPQHF
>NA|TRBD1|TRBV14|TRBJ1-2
TGTGCCAGCAGCCTCATTGGACAGGGGGGCTACACCTTC
CASSLIGQGGYTF
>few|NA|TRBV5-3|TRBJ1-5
TGTGCCAGAAGCCCAAACCCCCGGGACAAGAATCAGCCCCAGCATTTT
CARSPNPRDKNQPQHF
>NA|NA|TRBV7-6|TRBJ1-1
TGTGCCAGCAGCTTACTCAGATTGAGGGACACTGAAGCTTTCTTT
CASSLLRLRDTEAFF
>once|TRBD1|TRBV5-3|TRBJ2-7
TGTGCCAGAAGTTCCCCGGGACAGTCCTACGAGCAGTACTTC
CARSSPGQSYEQYF
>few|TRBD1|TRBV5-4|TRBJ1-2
TGTGCCAGCAGCGCGGACAGGGGGCTCGGTGGCTACACCTTC
CASSADRGLGGYTF
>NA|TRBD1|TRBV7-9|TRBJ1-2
TGTGCCAGCAGCTCAGGGGGGACAGCAAAATTCTATGGCTACACCTTC
CASSSGGTAKFYGYTF
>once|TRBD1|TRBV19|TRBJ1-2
TGTGCCAGTAGGGGGACAGGCGGCTATGGCTACACCTTC
CASRGTGGYGYTF
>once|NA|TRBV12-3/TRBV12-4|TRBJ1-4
TGTGCCAGCAGTTTATGGCCAAAACTGTTTTTT
CASSLWPKLFF
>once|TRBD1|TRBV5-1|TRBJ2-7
TGCGCCAGCAGCCCCGGGACAGGGCTCTACGAGCAGTACTTC
CASSPGTGLYEQYF
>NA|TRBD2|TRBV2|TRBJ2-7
TGTGCCGGGAGGGGAGCCTTGGGGTCCTACGAGCAGTACTTC
CAGRGALGSYEQYF